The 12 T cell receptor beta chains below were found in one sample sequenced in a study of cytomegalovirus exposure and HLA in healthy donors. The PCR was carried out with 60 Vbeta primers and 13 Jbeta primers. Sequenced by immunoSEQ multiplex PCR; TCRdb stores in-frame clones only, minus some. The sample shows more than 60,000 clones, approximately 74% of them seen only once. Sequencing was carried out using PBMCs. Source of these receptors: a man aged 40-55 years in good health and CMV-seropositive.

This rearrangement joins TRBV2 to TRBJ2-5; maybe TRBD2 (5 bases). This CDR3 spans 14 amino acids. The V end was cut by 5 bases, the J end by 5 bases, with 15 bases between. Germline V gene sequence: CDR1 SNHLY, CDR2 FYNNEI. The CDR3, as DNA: TGTGCCAGCAGTTTGGAGGACCCCAGGGAGACCCAGTACTTC. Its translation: CASSLEDPRETQYF. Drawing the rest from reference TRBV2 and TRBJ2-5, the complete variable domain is EPEVTQTPSHQVTQMGQEVILRCVPISNHLYFYWYRQILGQKVEFLVSFYNNEISEKSEIFDDQFSVERPDGSNFTLKIRSTKLEDSAMYFCASSLEDPRETQYFGPGTRLLVL.

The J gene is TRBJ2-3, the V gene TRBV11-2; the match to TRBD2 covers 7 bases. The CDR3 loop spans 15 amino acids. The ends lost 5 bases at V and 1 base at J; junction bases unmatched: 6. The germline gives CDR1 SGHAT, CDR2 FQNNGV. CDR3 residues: CASSSGEGRTDTQYF. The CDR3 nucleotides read TGTGCCAGCAGCAGCGGGGAGGGACGCACAGATACGCAGTATTTT.

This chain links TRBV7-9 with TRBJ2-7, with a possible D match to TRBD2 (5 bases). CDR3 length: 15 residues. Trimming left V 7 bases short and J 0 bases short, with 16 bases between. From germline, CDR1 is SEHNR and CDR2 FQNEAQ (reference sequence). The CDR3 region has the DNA TGTGCCAGCAACTTCGCGGGTACGAGCTCCTACGAGCAGTACTTC. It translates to CASNFAGTSSYEQYF.

The CDR3 DNA sequence: TGCGCCAGCAGCTTGGGGGACAGGGAGACAGATACGCAGTATTTT. This codes for CASSLGDRETDTQYF. This chain connects TRBV5-1 to TRBJ2-3; TRBD1 matches 9 bases. The V gene end was trimmed by 0 bases and the J gene end by 3 bases; junction bases not matched to a gene: 2. The CDR3 covers 15 residues. Germline CDR1 and CDR2: SGHRS and YFSETQ.

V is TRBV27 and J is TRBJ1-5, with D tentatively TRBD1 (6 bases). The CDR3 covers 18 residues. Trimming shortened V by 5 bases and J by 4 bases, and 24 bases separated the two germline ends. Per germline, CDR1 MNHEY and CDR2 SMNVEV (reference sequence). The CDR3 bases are TGTGCCAGCAGTATAACGCCGCCACGACAGGTGCTAAATCAGCCCCAGCATTTT. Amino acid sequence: CASSITPPRQVLNQPQHF.

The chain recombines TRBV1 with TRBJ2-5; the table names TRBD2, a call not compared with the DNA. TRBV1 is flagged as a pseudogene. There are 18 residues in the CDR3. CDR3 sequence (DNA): TGCACCAGCAGCCAAGAGAGAGGTCTTAGCGGGGGGACAGAGACCCAGTACTTC. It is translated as CTSSQERGLSGGTETQYF.

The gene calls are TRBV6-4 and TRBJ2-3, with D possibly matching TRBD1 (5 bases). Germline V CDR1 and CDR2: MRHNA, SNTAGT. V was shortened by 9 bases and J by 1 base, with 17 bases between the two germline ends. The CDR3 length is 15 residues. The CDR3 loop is CASSPGFEGTDTQYF. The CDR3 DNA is TGTGCCAGTTCCCCAGGGTTTGAGGGCACAGATACGCAGTATTTT.

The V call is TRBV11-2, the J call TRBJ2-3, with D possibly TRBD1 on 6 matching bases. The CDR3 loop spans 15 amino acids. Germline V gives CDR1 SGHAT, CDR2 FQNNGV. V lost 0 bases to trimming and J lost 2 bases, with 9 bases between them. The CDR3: CASSLDRGDTDTQYF. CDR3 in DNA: TGTGCCAGCAGCTTAGACAGGGGAGACACAGATACGCAGTATTTT.

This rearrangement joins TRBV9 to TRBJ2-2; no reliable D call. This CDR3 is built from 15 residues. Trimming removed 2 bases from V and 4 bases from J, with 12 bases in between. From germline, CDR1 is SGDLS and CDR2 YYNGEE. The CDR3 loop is CASSVYSPGTGELFF. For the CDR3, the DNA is TGTGCCAGCAGCGTTTACTCCCCTGGCACCGGGGAGCTGTTTTTT.

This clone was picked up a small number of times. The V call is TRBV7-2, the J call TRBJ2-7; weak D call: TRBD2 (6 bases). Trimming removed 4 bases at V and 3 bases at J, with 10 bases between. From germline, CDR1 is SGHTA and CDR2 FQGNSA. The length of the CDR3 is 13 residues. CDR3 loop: CASSSPGGYEQYF. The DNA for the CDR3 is TGTGCCAGCAGCTCCCCCGGGGGCTACGAGCAGTACTTC. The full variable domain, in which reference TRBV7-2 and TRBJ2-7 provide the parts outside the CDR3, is GAGVSQSPSNKVTEKGKDVELRCDPISGHTALYWYRQSLGQGLEFLIYFQGNSAPDKSGLPSDRFSAERTGGSVSTLTIQRTQQEDSAVYLCASSSPGGYEQYFGPGTRLTVT.

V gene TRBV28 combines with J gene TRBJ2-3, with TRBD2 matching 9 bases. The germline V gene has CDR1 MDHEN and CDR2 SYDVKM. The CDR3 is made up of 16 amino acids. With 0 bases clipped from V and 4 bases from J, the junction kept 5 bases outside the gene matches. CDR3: CASSLWASGMADTQYF. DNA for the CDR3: TGTGCCAGCAGTTTATGGGCTAGCGGGATGGCAGATACGCAGTATTTT.

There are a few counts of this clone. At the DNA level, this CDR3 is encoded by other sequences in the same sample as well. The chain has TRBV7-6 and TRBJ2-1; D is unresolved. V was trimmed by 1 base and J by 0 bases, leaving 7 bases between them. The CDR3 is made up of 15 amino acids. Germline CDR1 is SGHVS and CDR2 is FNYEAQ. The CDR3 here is CASSLERSSYNEQFF. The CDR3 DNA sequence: TGTGCCAGCAGCTTAGAGAGGAGCTCCTACAATGAGCAGTTCTTC.